This T cell receptor beta chain was identified in a study of OX40 agonist ivuxolimab in advanced cancers. Study overall: Patients received ivuxolimab, an agonistic anti-OX40 (CD134) antibody. Head and neck, renal cell, melanoma or hepatocellular carcinoma were the cancers that dose-escalation patients had. General study results and limits: Expansion of clones was among the lowest in partial responders at 0.1-3.0 mg/kg.

Method: immunoSEQ multiplex PCR; TCRdb's copy keeps in-frame clones and lacks some. The sample contains about 69,000 clones, about four fifths of which appear only once. A note on this clone: Antigen specificity is unknown.

The CDR3 loop spans 13 amino acids. Germline CDR1 is MNHEY and CDR2 is SMNVEV (reference sequence). The V gene lost 4 bases and the J gene lost 2 bases, with 8 bases spanning the gap. The clonotype was recovered from an adult with an advanced solid tumor such as melanoma, head and neck, liver or kidney cancer. The sequencing used CD4+ or CD8+ T cells sorted from blood, collected in a trial of the OX40 agonist ivuxolimab. V is TRBV27 and J is TRBJ1-1; D might be TRBD1 (5 bases). For the CDR3, the DNA is TGTGCCAGCAGTTACAGGATCAACACTGAAGCTTTCTTT. Translating gives CASSYRINTEAFF.